There are many counts of the clone carrying this T cell receptor (beta chain). The antigen is undetermined. Moderate-to-severe activity, CAS at least 3, NOSPECS at least 4 and duration under 3 months characterized donors with ophthalmopathy. Patients were excluded if they had other autoimmune diseases or uncontrolled infections, and likewise if pregnancy or lactation applied. This record comes from a study of Graves' ophthalmopathy and Graves' hyperthyroidism. Across the study: Samples of peripheral blood were obtained at initial diagnosis, prior to treatment of any kind.

The germline V gene has CDR1 MNHNS and CDR2 SASEGT. Deletions cut 8 bases from V and 3 bases from J, with 19 bases between. CDR3 length: 16 residues. General study points: Among expanded thyroid clonotypes above 0.001 frequency, most also occurred in blood.

The sequenced template was RNA, covering the TCR beta CDR3 region. First-round RT-PCR with HTBI primers preceded a second-round multiplex PCR. TCRdb passed the multiplex PCR reads through MiXCR, listing each CDR3 protein once. The sample contains approximately 460,000 distinct CDR3 sequences, roughly an eighth of which appear only once. Sequenced material: blood. This sequence originates from a woman in her 30s with Graves' ophthalmopathy. V usage is TRBV6-1 and J usage is TRBJ2-2, with D perhaps TRBD2 (5 bases). The CDR3 DNA is TGTGCCAGCGCCGGACGATTACTAGTTTACACCGGGGAGCTGTTTTTT. Encoded protein: CASAGRLLVYTGELFF.